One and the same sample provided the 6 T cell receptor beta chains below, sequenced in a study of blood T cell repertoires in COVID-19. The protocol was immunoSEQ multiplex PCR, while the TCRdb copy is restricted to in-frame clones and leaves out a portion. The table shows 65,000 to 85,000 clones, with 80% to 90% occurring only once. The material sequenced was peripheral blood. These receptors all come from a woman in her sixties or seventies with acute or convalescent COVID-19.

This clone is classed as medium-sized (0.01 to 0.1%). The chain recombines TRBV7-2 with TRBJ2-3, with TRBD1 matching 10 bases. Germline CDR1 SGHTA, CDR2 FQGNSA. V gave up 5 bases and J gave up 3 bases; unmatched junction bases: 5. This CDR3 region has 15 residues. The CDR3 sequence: CASSQDRGLTDTQYF. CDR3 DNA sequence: TGTGCCAGCAGCCAAGACAGGGGGCTTACAGATACGCAGTATTTT.

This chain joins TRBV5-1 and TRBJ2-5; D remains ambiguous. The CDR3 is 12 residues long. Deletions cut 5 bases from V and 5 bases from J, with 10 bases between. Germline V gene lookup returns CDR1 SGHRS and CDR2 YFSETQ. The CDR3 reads CASSFLPETQYF. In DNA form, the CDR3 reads TGCGCCAGCAGTTTCCTCCCGGAGACCCAGTACTTC.

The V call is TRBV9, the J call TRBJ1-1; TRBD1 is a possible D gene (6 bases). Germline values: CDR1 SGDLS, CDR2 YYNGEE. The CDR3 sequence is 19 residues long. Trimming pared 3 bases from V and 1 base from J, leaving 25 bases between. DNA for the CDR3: TGTGCCAGCAGCGATCCACTTGAAACAGGGAGCGGGGGGAACACTGAAGCTTTCTTT. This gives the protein CASSDPLETGSGGNTEAFF.

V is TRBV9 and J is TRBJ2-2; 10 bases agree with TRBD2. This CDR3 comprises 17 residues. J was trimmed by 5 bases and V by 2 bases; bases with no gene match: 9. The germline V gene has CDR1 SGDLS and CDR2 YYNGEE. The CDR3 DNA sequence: TGTGCCAGCAGCGTCGTAGCGGGGGGCTTCGAGACCGGGGAGCTGTTTTTT. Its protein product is CASSVVAGGFETGELFF.

As DNA, the CDR3 is TGCGCCAGCAGCTTGTCGGGGCAGGGGGCTCAAGAGACCCAGTACTTC. Translating it yields CASSLSGQGAQETQYF. V and J are TRBV5-1 and TRBJ2-5; TRBD1 matches 8 bases. Germline CDR1 reads SGHRS; CDR2 reads YFSETQ. The CDR3 length is 16 residues. Trimming cost V 1 base and J 2 bases; bases outside gene matches: 7.

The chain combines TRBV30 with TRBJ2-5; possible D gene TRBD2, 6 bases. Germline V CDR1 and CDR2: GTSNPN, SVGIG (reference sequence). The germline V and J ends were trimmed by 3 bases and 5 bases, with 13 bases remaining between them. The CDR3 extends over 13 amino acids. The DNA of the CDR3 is TGTGCCTGGAGCTTAATACGGGGGGAGACCCAGTACTTC. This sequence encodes CAWSLIRGETQYF.